One and the same sample provided the 19 T cell receptor beta chains below, sequenced in a study of beta chain features in type 1 diabetes. General study points: Type 1 diabetes patients had moderately but significantly shorter TCRB CDR3s in all four CD4+ subsets.

Of the isolated RNA, all was reverse transcribed, and so the sequenced material was expressed TCRB transcripts. Sequencing was performed with immunoSEQ multiplex PCR; in TCRdb, only in-frame clones are kept and a portion is missing. The sample shows 200,000 to 250,000 clones, about 14% of them seen only once. These receptors' targets are unknown. The material sequenced was naive CD4+ T cells from blood. Receptors were obtained from a man under 40 with type 1 diabetes.

This clone was seen only a few times. The chain combines TRBV11-2 with TRBJ2-7; 10 bases line up with TRBD1. The CDR3 loop spans 16 amino acids. V shed 7 bases, J shed 3 bases, and the junction held 12 bases outside the gene matches. From germline, CDR1 is SGHAT and CDR2 FQNNGV. The CDR3: CASTMSRDRGFYEQYF. The CDR3 DNA sequence: TGTGCCAGCACCATGAGCCGGGACAGGGGATTCTACGAGCAGTACTTC.

The V call is TRBV6-6, the J call TRBJ1-4, with D perhaps matching TRBD1 (5 bases). The CDR3 is 15 amino acids. Germline V gene lookup returns CDR1 MNHNY and CDR2 SVGAGI (reference sequence). V dropped 0 bases and J dropped 6 bases, with 11 bases sitting between them. Here the CDR3 reads CASSYSGRVDEKLFF. CDR3 DNA: TGTGCCAGCAGTTACTCGGGCAGGGTAGATGAAAAACTGTTTTTT.

This clone was recorded a few times. J is TRBJ2-7 and V is TRBV7-9, with D unresolved. V lost 3 bases, J lost 3 bases, and 12 bases lay in between. This CDR3 is built from 14 residues. Germline CDR1 reads SEHNR; CDR2 reads FQNEAQ (reference sequence). The CDR3 region has the DNA TGTGCCAGCAGCTTGTCAGGCCGCCGCTACGAGCAGTACTTC. It specifies CASSLSGRRYEQYF.

This clone showed up just a few times. The genes are TRBV27 and TRBJ1-2, with TRBD1 identical over 10 bases. CDR3 length: 16 residues. Germline V gene lookup returns CDR1 MNHEY and CDR2 SMNVEV (reference sequence). Trimming took 3 bases from V and 8 from J; bases not matched to a gene: 12. CDR3 sequence (DNA): TGTGCCAGCAGTTTCTACCCCGACAGGGGGCAGGGAGGCTACACCTTC. It encodes CASSFYPDRGQGGYTF.

This clone was seen only a few times. V gene TRBV9 combines with J gene TRBJ2-7; no firm D call. Germline CDR1 reads SGDLS; CDR2 reads YYNGEE. The CDR3 has 15 residues. V was trimmed by 0 bases and J by 2 bases, leaving 12 bases between them. The CDR3 spells CASSVAGSSPYEQYF. DNA for the CDR3: TGTGCCAGCAGCGTAGCCGGGTCTAGTCCCTACGAGCAGTACTTC.

The chain joins TRBV4-2 to TRBJ2-2, with D maybe TRBD1 (6 bases). This CDR3 has 17 residues. Looked up from germline, CDR1 is LGHNA and CDR2 is YNFKEQ. Deletions cut 2 bases from V and 2 bases from J, with 15 bases between. The CDR3 spells CASSQPQGQPNTGELFF. The CDR3, as DNA: TGTGCCAGCAGCCAACCACAGGGCCAACCTAACACCGGGGAGCTGTTTTTT.

The rearrangement links TRBV10-3 to TRBJ2-1; D is possibly TRBD2 (5 bases). V was pared by 6 bases and J by 9 bases, with 12 bases between. This CDR3 region has 12 residues. Germline loops: CDR1 ENHRY, CDR2 SYGVKD. This CDR3 is CAIRTSGGEQFF. The CDR3 coding sequence is TGTGCCATCAGGACATCAGGAGGTGAGCAGTTCTTC.

This clone has more than one count but fewer than ten. This rearrangement joins TRBV6-5 to TRBJ1-2, with D possibly matching TRBD1 (6 bases). V gave up 0 bases and J gave up 4 bases, with 9 bases separating them. This CDR3 is built from 14 residues. The germline V gene has CDR1 MNHEY and CDR2 SVGAGI. The CDR3 spells CASSYSDSSYGYTF. CDR3 coding DNA: TGTGCCAGCAGTTACTCGGACAGCAGCTATGGCTACACCTTC.

This chain uses TRBV2 with TRBJ2-6; D remains unclear. CDR3 size: 16 residues. The germline V gene encodes CDR1 SNHLY and CDR2 FYNNEI. Trimming removed 6 bases at V and 2 bases at J, with 14 bases between. The CDR3 loop is CASRPLLVAGANVLTF. The CDR3 nucleotides are TGTGCCAGCAGGCCCCTATTAGTAGCTGGGGCCAACGTCCTGACTTTC.

The sample holds a few counts of this clone. This CDR3 is CASRKGGQGRTDTQYF. The CDR3 coding sequence is TGCGCCAGCCGTAAAGGGGGACAGGGCCGCACAGATACGCAGTATTTT. V and J are TRBV4-1 and TRBJ2-3; 9 bases match TRBD1. Unmatched junction bases numbered 10, after V lost 8 bases and J lost 1 base. CDR3 length equals 16 residues. Per germline, CDR1 MGHRA and CDR2 YSYEKL.

This clone was seen only a few times. This chain uses TRBV5-1 with TRBJ2-3; a possible D gene is TRBD1 (6 bases). V was cut by 0 bases and J by 5 bases, with 13 bases left in between. Germline V gene data show CDR1 as SGHRS and CDR2 as YFSETQ. CDR3 length: 15 residues. The CDR3 region has the DNA TGCGCCAGCAGCTTGGCCCGCCAGGGGAAAGATACGCAGTATTTT. The encoded protein is CASSLARQGKDTQYF.

This clone was detected a few times. The V and J genes are TRBV11-3 and TRBJ2-3; the match to TRBD1 covers 10 bases. The CDR3 runs to 17 residues. Trimming at V came to 5 bases and at J to 7 bases, leaving 15 bases not matched to a gene. Germline V gene sequence: CDR1 SGHNT, CDR2 YENEEA. The CDR3: CASSKPSPGQGLNTQYF. The CDR3 region has the DNA TGTGCCAGCAGCAAGCCTTCACCGGGACAGGGGTTGAATACGCAGTATTTT. The full variable domain, rest sourced from reference TRBV11-3 and TRBJ2-3, is EAGVVQSPRYKIIEKKQPVAFWCNPISGHNTLYWYLQNLGQGPELLIRYENEEAVDDSQLPKDRFSAERLKGVDSTLKIQPAELGDSAVYLCASSKPSPGQGLNTQYFGPGTRLTVL.

This clone came up a few times. DNA for the CDR3: TGTGCCAGCAGCTCGACAGGGGAGCAGTACTTC. This sequence encodes CASSSTGEQYF. The chain employs TRBV11-3 and TRBJ2-7; 7 nucleotides agree with TRBD1. From germline, CDR1 is SGHNT and CDR2 YENEEA. V lost 4 bases and J lost 7; bases outside the gene matches: 1. This CDR3 is 11 amino acids long.

This chain uses TRBV6-5 with TRBJ2-1; tentative D call: TRBD2 (7 bases). CDR1 and CDR2 (germline): MNHEY, SVGAGI. The length of the CDR3 is 14 residues. V dropped 5 bases and J dropped 10 bases, with 18 bases sitting between them. CDR3 protein: CASSEGGGRAEQFF. The CDR3 DNA reads TGTGCCAGCAGTGAAGGGGGGGGGCGGGCGGAGCAGTTCTTC.

This clone appeared a few times. The V call is TRBV19, the J call TRBJ2-5; D is ambiguous. Trimming took 3 bases from V and 1 from J, leaving 6 bases between them. Germline V gene data show CDR1 as LNHDA and CDR2 as SQIVND (reference sequence). The CDR3 covers 13 residues. CDR3 sequence reads: CASSMGLQETQYF. The CDR3 nucleotides are TGTGCCAGTAGTATGGGCCTCCAAGAGACCCAGTACTTC.

The gene calls are TRBV7-2 and TRBJ1-4; no clear D. Trimming left V 5 bases short and J 8 bases short, with 18 bases between. The length of the CDR3 is 15 residues. Germline V gives CDR1 SGHTA, CDR2 FQGNSA. CDR3 in DNA: TGTGCCAGCAGCCTAAGTGGGCAGGCTGGCGAAAAACTGTTTTTT. It translates to CASSLSGQAGEKLFF.

This chain uses TRBV2 with TRBJ1-1; 8 bases are shared with TRBD1. The CDR3 is made up of 14 amino acids. J lost 6 bases, V lost 6 bases, and 9 bases had no gene match. Germline V lookup: CDR1 SNHLY, CDR2 FYNNEI. The CDR3 here is CASSDGQGSPEAFF. The CDR3 DNA is TGTGCCAGCAGCGACGGACAGGGATCGCCTGAAGCTTTCTTT.

In its sample, this clone was seen a few times. The chain carries TRBV7-2 and TRBJ1-2; possibly TRBD1 for D (6 bases). V lost 0 bases and J 5 bases, leaving 13 bases between the germline ends. CDR1 and CDR2 (germline): SGHTA, FQGNSA. The CDR3 is 15 residues long. CDR3 loop: CASSLAGGAGYGYTF. The CDR3 coding sequence is TGTGCCAGCAGCTTAGCCGGGGGGGCGGGGTATGGCTACACCTTC.

This clone has only a few counts. This chain links TRBV30 with TRBJ2-5; TRBD2 matches at 13 bases. The length of the CDR3 is 15 residues. V was clipped by 2 bases and J by 5 bases; unmatched bases: 5. Per germline, CDR1 GTSNPN and CDR2 SVGIG (reference sequence). CDR3 coding DNA: TGTGCCTGGAGTATCGGGACTAGCGGGGTGGAGACCCAGTACTTC. It is translated as CAWSIGTSGVETQYF. The full variable domain, with the rest looked up from reference TRBV30 and TRBJ2-5, is SQTIHQWPATLVQPVGSPLSLECTVEGTSNPNLYWYRQAAGRGLQLLFYSVGIGQISSEVPQNLSASRPQDRQFILSSKKLLLSDSGFYLCAWSIGTSGVETQYFGPGTRLLVL.